This TCR beta chain was found in a study of blood T cell repertoires in COVID-19. This clone was found a few times. This CDR3 has 16 amino acids. Germline CDR1 is LGHDT and CDR2 is YNNKEL (reference sequence). The junction had 12 bases not matched to a gene; V was cut back by 7 bases and J by 7 bases. Repertoires were generated with immunoSEQ multiplex PCR, while TCRdb's copy carries only in-frame clones and drops some. This sample carries some 37,000 clones, over 75% of them seen once, and the ten largest clones take 25% to 35%. V and J are TRBV3-1 (or the pseudogene TRBV3-2) and TRBJ2-1; TRBD2 aligns across 11 bases. This TCR was recovered from an older man with active or convalescent COVID-19. Sequenced input: peripheral blood. The CDR3 sequence: CASTLRSGRAVNEQFF. In nucleotides, the CDR3 is TGTGCCAGCACCCTACGTAGCGGGAGGGCCGTTAATGAGCAGTTCTTC.